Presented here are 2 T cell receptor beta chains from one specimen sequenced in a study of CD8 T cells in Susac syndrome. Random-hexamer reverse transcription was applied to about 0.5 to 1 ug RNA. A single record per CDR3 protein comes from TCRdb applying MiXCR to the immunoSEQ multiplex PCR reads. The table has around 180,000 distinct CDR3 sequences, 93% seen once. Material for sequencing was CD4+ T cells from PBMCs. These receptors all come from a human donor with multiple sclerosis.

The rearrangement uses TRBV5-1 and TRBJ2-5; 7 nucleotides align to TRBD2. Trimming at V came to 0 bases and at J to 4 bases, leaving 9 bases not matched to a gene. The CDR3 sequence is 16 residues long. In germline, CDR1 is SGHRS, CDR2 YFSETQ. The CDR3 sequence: CASSLASGGGRETQYF. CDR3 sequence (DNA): TGCGCCAGCAGCTTGGCCTCGGGGGGAGGTCGAGAGACCCAGTACTTC.

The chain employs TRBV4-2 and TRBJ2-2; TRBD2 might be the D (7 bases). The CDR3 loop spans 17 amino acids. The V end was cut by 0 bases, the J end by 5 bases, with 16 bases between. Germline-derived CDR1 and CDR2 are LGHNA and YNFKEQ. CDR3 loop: CASSQDQGGGRTGELFF. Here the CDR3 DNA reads TGTGCCAGCAGCCAAGATCAGGGAGGGGGTAGAACCGGGGAGCTGTTTTTT.